This T cell receptor beta chain was sequenced in a study of blood T cell repertoires in COVID-19. Study details: PBMCs, B-cell-depleted T cells, or T cells were the source of the cDNA or gDNA that made up the material.

V shed 6 bases and J shed 3 bases, with 11 bases lying between them. The CDR3 loop spans 14 amino acids. Germline loops: CDR1 MNHEY, CDR2 SVGAGI. Libraries were prepared by immunoSEQ multiplex PCR; TCRdb keeps only in-frame clonotypes and omits some of them. The sample includes 210,000 or so clones, around four fifths seen only once; the top ten take approximately 5.1%. The source of this sequence is a woman between 65 and 79 years old with active or convalescent COVID-19. The V gene is TRBV6-5, the J gene TRBJ2-2; maybe TRBD2 (5 bases). Sequencing input: peripheral blood. Here the CDR3 DNA reads TGTGCCAGCAGGAAGTCCGGGGACACCGGGGAGCTGTTTTTT. As protein: CASRKSGDTGELFF.